This TCR beta chain was obtained from a study of blood T cell repertoires in COVID-19 (dated by TCRdb to 2018 to 2021). Regarding the research as a whole: Samples from collaborators originated in the United States, Italy and Spain and spanned both the acute and convalescent phases of COVID-19. The material from the prospective study consisted of cDNA or gDNA derived from T cells, B-cell-depleted T cells, or PBMCs. The dataset comprised deeply sampled blood TCRbeta repertoires from subjects exposed to, actively infected with, or recovered from COVID-19. The repertoires were released in a freely available public database intended as a resource for research on the immune response to SARS-CoV-2. The samples were drawn from two sources: the first 160 participants of the ongoing ImmuneRACE study, and 1,000 to 1,500 subjects contributed by 6 global collaborators. Nearly every sample came with metadata listing a de-identified subject ID, COVID-19 status, age in years and sex. Where available, HLA class I and class II types were obtained from metadata supplied by the sample provider rather than from assay-based typing.

The immunoSEQ Assay, a bias-controlled multiplex PCR, was used to amplify TCRbeta CDR3 regions from genomic DNA. Regarding the original processing steps: Nucleated cell counts per sample were estimated from amplification of reference gene primers within the assay. Sequence reads were collapsed and filtered to measure the absolute abundance of every unique TCRbeta CDR3 rearrangement. Productive Simpson clonality was computed per sample as the square root of Simpson's diversity index over productive rearrangements. In TCRdb, the immuneACCESS table is reduced to in-frame sequences with V and J assigned. These tables do not hold every clone; where another copy was compared, an unresolved V gene accounts for under half, and the others remain unexplained. For V, J and clone size, that table is used; D and trimming come from the DNA. The sample table holds 130,000 to 150,000 clones, of which roughly three quarters were seen once. The ten biggest clones cover around 4% of the sample.

The study at large found these results: Clinical and demographic metadata were provided uncurated, with the amount varying by source and participant.

Collaborating institutions collected whole blood in K2EDTA tubes following their own protocols. For TCRbeta analysis, collaborators shipped samples as frozen whole blood, isolated PBMCs, or DNA extracted from either of those sample types. Reading the germline V gene gives CDR1 SGHTS and CDR2 YDEGEE. CDR3 length: 15 amino acids, cysteine to phenylalanine. The only DNA kept is the CDR3, 45 bases in frame from the first base. Clipping removes 4 bases from V and 2 bases from J, with 3 as the unmatched junction base count. In regard to this clone: What this receptor recognizes is not known. It has no much larger one-base neighbor in the sample; base qualities were not kept.

Material for sequencing was peripheral blood. The sequence came from a man aged 60 to 75 with acute or convalescent COVID-19. The chain uses TRBV5-8 and TRBJ1-1; the junction holds 12 bases that match TRBD1. The nucleotide sequence is given as TGTGCCAGCAGCAGGGGGACAGGGGGCAACACTGAAGCTTTCTTT. Translation gives CASSRGTGGNTEAFF.